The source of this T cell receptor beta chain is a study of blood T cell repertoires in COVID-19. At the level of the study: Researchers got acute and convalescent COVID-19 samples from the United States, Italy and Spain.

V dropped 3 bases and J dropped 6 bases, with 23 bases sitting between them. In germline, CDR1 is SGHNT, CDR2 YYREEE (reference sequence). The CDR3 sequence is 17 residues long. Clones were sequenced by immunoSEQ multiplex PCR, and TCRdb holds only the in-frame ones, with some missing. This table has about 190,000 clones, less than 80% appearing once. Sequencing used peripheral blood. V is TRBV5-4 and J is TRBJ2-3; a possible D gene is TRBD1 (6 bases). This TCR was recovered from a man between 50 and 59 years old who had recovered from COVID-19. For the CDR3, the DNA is TGTGCCAGCAGCTCATGGACTCGTAGGGGGAGCATGGATACGCAGTATTTT. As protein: CASSSWTRRGSMDTQYF.